Listed here are 21 T cell receptor beta chains from one sample, sequenced in a study of spatial heterogeneity in lung cancer. Each CDR3 protein is one row after TCRdb ran MiXCR on the 5' RACE reads. This table has under 75,000 distinct CDR3 sequences, around 8.9% appearing once. The sample's time point: blood at routine non-recurrence follow-up after resection. The sample here was PBMCs, taken at follow-up. These receptors were collected from a female donor with early-stage non-small cell lung cancer.

The chain couples TRBV28 to TRBJ1-2; the D gene is possibly TRBD1 (5 bases). From germline, CDR1 is MDHEN and CDR2 SYDVKM. The CDR3 sequence is 14 residues long. Trimming took 6 bases from V and 8 from J, leaving 19 bases between them. CDR3 bases: TGTGCCAGCAGGCCGGGACTCTCTGGCGGGGGCTACACCTTC. Protein sequence: CASRPGLSGGGYTF.

This sequence joins TRBV28 and TRBJ2-5, with a possible D match to TRBD2 (5 bases). Per germline, CDR1 MDHEN and CDR2 SYDVKM. Trimming stripped 6 bases from V and 4 bases from J, with 15 bases between. CDR3 size: 14 residues. CDR3 sequence: CASSPGGILETQYF. The CDR3 DNA reads TGTGCCAGCAGCCCAGGAGGTATTCTAGAGACCCAGTACTTC.

DNA of the CDR3: TGTGCCAGCAGTGAAGCTCGCATCTATCAGCCCCAGCATTTT. Translation: CASSEARIYQPQHF. This sequence joins TRBV2 and TRBJ1-5; unclear D gene. This CDR3 comprises 14 residues. V shed 0 bases and J shed 5 bases, with 8 bases lying between them. Germline CDR1 reads SNHLY; CDR2 reads FYNNEI.

The chain uses TRBV28 and TRBJ1-2, with no clear D. Trimming left V 5 bases short and J 3 bases short, with 13 bases between. The CDR3 is 14 residues long. Germline loops: CDR1 MDHEN, CDR2 SYDVKM. The CDR3 protein is CASSLSRSYYGYTF. DNA of the CDR3: TGTGCCAGCAGTCTCTCCCGCAGCTACTATGGCTACACCTTC.

The table lists this clonotype with a few counts. The chain joins TRBV6-5 to TRBJ1-3; D may be TRBD1 (5 bases). The length of the CDR3 is 13 residues. Trimming left V 6 bases short and J 0 bases short, with 6 bases between. Germline V gene sequence: CDR1 MNHEY, CDR2 SVGAGI. CDR3 nucleotide sequence: TGTGCCAGCAGGACAGCCTCTGGAAACACCATATATTTT. This translates into CASRTASGNTIYF.

This clonotype was counted at least ten times. This rearrangement joins TRBV4-1 to TRBJ2-1; no clear D. The CDR3 runs to 15 residues. Germline CDR1 MGHRA, CDR2 YSYEKL. The V end was cut by 4 bases, the J end by 1 base, with 11 bases between. CDR3 loop: CASSPQERSYNEQFF. CDR3 in DNA: TGCGCCAGCAGCCCCCAGGAAAGGTCCTACAATGAGCAGTTCTTC.

This clonotype was seen repeatedly, ten times or more. The CDR3 bases are TGTGCCAGCAGCTGGGACAGGGACGACTATGGCTACACCTTC. As protein: CASSWDRDDYGYTF. This chain links TRBV12-3 or TRBV12-4 with TRBJ1-2, with 9 nucleotides matching TRBD1. The V segment lost 6 bases and the J segment 3 bases; nucleotides outside the gene matches: 5. The CDR3 length is 14 residues.

This clonotype was counted between two and nine times. The chain recombines TRBV12-3 or TRBV12-4 with TRBJ2-1, with D possibly TRBD1 on 7 matching bases. This CDR3 is built from 16 residues. The germline V and J ends were trimmed by 1 base and 4 bases, with 14 bases remaining between them. The CDR3 bases are TGTGCCAGCAGTTTAGTCCCCAGGGGGAGGTACAATGAGCAGTTCTTC. Translation gives CASSLVPRGRYNEQFF.

This clonotype showed up many times. V and J are TRBV7-9 and TRBJ2-6; D gene unclear. Germline values: CDR1 SEHNR, CDR2 FQNEAQ (reference sequence). The ends were cut back, 10 bases at V and 5 bases at J, with 6 bases in the middle. The CDR3 length is 11 residues. This CDR3 reads CAIHWANVLTF. CDR3 nucleotide sequence: TGTGCCATCCATTGGGCCAACGTCCTGACTTTC.

The rearrangement links TRBV14 to TRBJ1-1; D unresolved. The CDR3 sequence is 12 residues long. Trimming cost V 0 bases and J 5 bases, with 4 bases left between them. CDR1 and CDR2 from the germline V gene are SGHDN and FVKESK. This CDR3 reads CASSQDGTEAFF. The CDR3, as DNA: TGTGCCAGCAGCCAAGATGGAACTGAAGCTTTCTTT. Complete variable domain (other parts from reference TRBV14 and TRBJ1-1): EAGVTQFPSHSVIEKGQTVTLRCDPISGHDNLYWYRRVMGKEIKFLLHFVKESKQDESGMPNNRFLAERTGGTYSTLKVQPAELEDSGVYFCASSQDGTEAFFGQGTRLTVV.

This clonotype has just a few counts. The chain carries TRBV6-5 and TRBJ2-7, with no clear D. Germline V gives CDR1 MNHEY, CDR2 SVGAGI. This CDR3 region has 13 residues. V was shortened by 0 bases and J by 3 bases, with 6 bases between the two germline ends. This CDR3 is CASSYSGSYEQYF. The CDR3 nucleotides read TGTGCCAGCAGTTACTCGGGCAGCTACGAGCAGTACTTC.

The chain is built from TRBV11-1 and TRBJ2-2, with D hard to call. V dropped 0 bases and J dropped 7 bases, with 12 bases sitting between them. The CDR3 runs to 15 residues. Germline-derived CDR1 and CDR2 are SGHAT and FQDESV (reference sequence). The CDR3: CASSLAWGYIGELFF. Here the CDR3 DNA reads TGTGCCAGCAGCTTAGCGTGGGGATACATCGGGGAGCTGTTTTTT.

This clonotype was observed a few times. The J gene is TRBJ2-2, the V gene TRBV5-5, with a possible D match to TRBD1 (6 bases). The germline V gene has CDR1 SGHKS and CDR2 YYEKEE (reference sequence). The length of the CDR3 is 17 residues. The ends were cut back, 5 bases at V and 5 bases at J, with 22 bases in the middle. CDR3 DNA: TGTGCCAGCAGTCACCAGATGGGGGCGCGAAATACCGGGGAGCTGTTTTTT. This codes for CASSHQMGARNTGELFF.

This clonotype showed up many times. This chain connects TRBV28 to TRBJ2-2; no reliable D call. The V gene lost 5 bases and the J gene lost 8 bases, with 15 bases spanning the gap. Germline V gene data show CDR1 as MDHEN and CDR2 as SYDVKM. This CDR3 is built from 14 residues. The CDR3 sequence is CASSVPARSGELFF. In nucleotides, the CDR3 is TGTGCCAGCAGTGTCCCTGCAAGGTCTGGGGAGCTGTTTTTT.

Many counts were recorded for this clonotype. V usage is TRBV6-1 and J usage is TRBJ2-1; D might be TRBD2 (6 bases). Germline V lookup: CDR1 MNHNS, CDR2 SASEGT. The germline V and J ends were trimmed by 5 bases and 5 bases, with 13 bases remaining between them. The length of the CDR3 is 14 residues. CDR3 loop: CASSYMRGDNEQFF. CDR3 coding DNA: TGTGCCAGCAGTTACATGCGGGGCGACAATGAGCAGTTCTTC.

About this clonotype itself: Likely a read error: the CDR3 ends without its conserved phenylalanine or tryptophan. It is unclear where the CDR3 begins or ends on the DNA, so no DNA is shown, and the CDR3 is as TCRdb lists it. The chain is built from TRBV7-9 and TRBJ2-7; TRBD1, the D gene given by the table, was not confirmed from the DNA. Germline V lookup: CDR1 SEHNR, CDR2 FQNEAQ (reference sequence). Including both end residues, the CDR3 is 14 amino acids long. The CDR3 protein is CASKPWTGRDEQCS.

This clonotype was counted ten times or more. The chain joins TRBV5-1 to TRBJ2-1, with TRBD2 matching over 8 bases. J was trimmed by 4 bases and V by 4 bases; bases with no gene match: 7. Germline CDR1 reads SGHRS; CDR2 reads YFSETQ. CDR3 length equals 15 residues. CDR3 DNA: TGCGCCAGCAGCGCGGCTAGCGGGTTATACAATGAGCAGTTCTTC. It specifies CASSAASGLYNEQFF.

J is TRBJ2-1 and V is TRBV12-3 or TRBV12-4; D is possibly TRBD1 (6 bases). Trimming pared 4 bases from V and 10 bases from J, leaving 8 bases between. The CDR3 has 11 amino acids. This CDR3 is CASSYRDEQFF. The CDR3 DNA is TGTGCCAGCAGTTACAGGGACGAGCAGTTCTTC.

This clonotype appeared many times. V and J are TRBV19 and TRBJ2-7; maybe TRBD1 (6 bases). CDR3 length equals 14 residues. Germline V CDR1 and CDR2: LNHDA, SQIVND (reference sequence). V lost 4 bases, J lost 2 bases, and 12 bases lay in between. The CDR3 coding sequence is TGTGCCAGTAGTAGCCGGGACAACCCCTACGAGCAGTACTTC. This sequence encodes CASSSRDNPYEQYF.

This clonotype was counted many times. V and J are TRBV2 and TRBJ2-1, with 12 bases that match TRBD2. The CDR3 totals 15 residues. J lost 8 bases, V lost 8 bases, and 10 bases had no gene match. The germline V gene has CDR1 SNHLY and CDR2 FYNNEI. The CDR3: CASEGGLAGKDEQFF. As DNA, the CDR3 is TGTGCCAGCGAGGGGGGACTAGCGGGTAAAGATGAGCAGTTCTTC. Variable domain in full (rest from reference TRBV2 and TRBJ2-1): EPEVTQTPSHQVTQMGQEVILRCVPISNHLYFYWYRQILGQKVEFLVSFYNNEISEKSEIFDDQFSVERPDGSNFTLKIRSTKLEDSAMYFCASEGGLAGKDEQFFGPGTRLTVL.

This clonotype was seen a few times. The CDR3 nucleotides read TGCAGTGCTGAACCGTTACTAGCGGGAGAGACAGATGAGCAGTTCTTC. Its translation: CSAEPLLAGETDEQFF. The gene calls are TRBV20-1 and TRBJ2-1, with 11 nucleotides matching TRBD2. V was clipped by 5 bases and J by 8 bases; unmatched bases: 14. Germline V lookup: CDR1 DFQATT, CDR2 SNEGSKA (reference sequence). This CDR3 has 16 residues.